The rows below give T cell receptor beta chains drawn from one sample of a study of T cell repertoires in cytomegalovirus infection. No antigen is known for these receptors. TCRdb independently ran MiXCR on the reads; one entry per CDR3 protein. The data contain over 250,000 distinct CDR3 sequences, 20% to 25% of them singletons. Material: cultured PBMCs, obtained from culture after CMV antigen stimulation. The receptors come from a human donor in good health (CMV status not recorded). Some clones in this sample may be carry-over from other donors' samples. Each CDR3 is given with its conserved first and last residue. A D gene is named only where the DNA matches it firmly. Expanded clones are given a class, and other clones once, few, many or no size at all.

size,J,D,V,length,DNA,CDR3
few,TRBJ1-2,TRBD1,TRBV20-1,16,TGCAGTGCCGCGCCCGATGACAGGGGGAGTAACTATGGCTACACCTTC,CSAAPDDRGSNYGYTF
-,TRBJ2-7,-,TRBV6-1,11,TGTGCCAGCCAGGGTTTCTACGAGCAGTACTTC,CASQGFYEQYF
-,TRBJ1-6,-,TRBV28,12,TGTGCCAGCACTAGGATGGATTCACCCCTCCACTTT,CASTRMDSPLHF
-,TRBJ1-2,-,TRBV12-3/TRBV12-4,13,TGTGCCAGCAGAGCCCAGGCGAACTATGGCTACACCTTC,CASRAQANYGYTF
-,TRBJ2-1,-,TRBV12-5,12,TGTGCTAGTGGTTTGGTCGACAATGAGCAGTTCTTC,CASGLVDNEQFF
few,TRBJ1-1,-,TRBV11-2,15,TGTGCCAGCAGCTTAGAAGGCACGATGAACACTGAAGCTTTCTTT,CASSLEGTMNTEAFF
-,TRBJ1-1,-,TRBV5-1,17,TGCGCCAGCAGCTTGGACCAGCCTATCTTCTTTAACACTGAAGCTTTCTTT,CASSLDQPIFFNTEAFF
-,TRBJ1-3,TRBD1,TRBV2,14,TGTGCCAGCAGGATGACAGGGTCTGGAAACACCATATATTTT,CASRMTGSGNTIYF
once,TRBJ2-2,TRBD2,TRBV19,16,TGTGCCAGTAGTTCTAGCGGGAGGGTCTACACCGGGGAGCTGTTTTTT,CASSSSGRVYTGELFF
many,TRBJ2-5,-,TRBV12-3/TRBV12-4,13,TGTGCCAGCAGTCAGGGACTTCAAGAGACCCAGTACTTC,CASSQGLQETQYF
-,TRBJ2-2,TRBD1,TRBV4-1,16,TGCGCCAGCAGCCACTCCGGGACAGAGAACACCGGGGAGCTGTTTTTT,CASSHSGTENTGELFF
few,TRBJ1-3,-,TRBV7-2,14,TGTGCCAGCAGCTTAGCTGTCTCTGGAAACACCATATATTTT,CASSLAVSGNTIYF
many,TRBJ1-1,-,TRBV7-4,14,TGTGCCAGCAGCTCGAGACTGAGGGACACTGAAGCTTTCTTT,CASSSRLRDTEAFF
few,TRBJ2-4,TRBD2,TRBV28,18,TGTGCCAGCAGCAAACTAGCGGGAGGGCCGGGGGCCAAAAACATTCAGTACTTC,CASSKLAGGPGAKNIQYF
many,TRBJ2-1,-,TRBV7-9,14,TGTGCCAGCAGCGAATTAGACTCCTACAATGAGCAGTTCTTC,CASSELDSYNEQFF
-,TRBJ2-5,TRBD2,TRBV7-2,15,TGTGCCAGCAGCTGGCTAGCGGGACCCCAAGAGACCCAGTACTTC,CASSWLAGPQETQYF
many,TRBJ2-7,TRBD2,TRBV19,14,TGTGCCAGTAGTGTCGGGAGGGGAGCATACGAGCAGTACTTC,CASSVGRGAYEQYF
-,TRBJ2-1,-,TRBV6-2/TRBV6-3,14,TGTGCCAGCAGTTACCCTAGCTCCTACAATGAGCAGTTCTTC,CASSYPSSYNEQFF
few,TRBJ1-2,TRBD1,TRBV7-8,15,TGTGCCAGCAGCGGGTGGACAGGGTACCACTATGGCTACACCTTC,CASSGWTGYHYGYTF